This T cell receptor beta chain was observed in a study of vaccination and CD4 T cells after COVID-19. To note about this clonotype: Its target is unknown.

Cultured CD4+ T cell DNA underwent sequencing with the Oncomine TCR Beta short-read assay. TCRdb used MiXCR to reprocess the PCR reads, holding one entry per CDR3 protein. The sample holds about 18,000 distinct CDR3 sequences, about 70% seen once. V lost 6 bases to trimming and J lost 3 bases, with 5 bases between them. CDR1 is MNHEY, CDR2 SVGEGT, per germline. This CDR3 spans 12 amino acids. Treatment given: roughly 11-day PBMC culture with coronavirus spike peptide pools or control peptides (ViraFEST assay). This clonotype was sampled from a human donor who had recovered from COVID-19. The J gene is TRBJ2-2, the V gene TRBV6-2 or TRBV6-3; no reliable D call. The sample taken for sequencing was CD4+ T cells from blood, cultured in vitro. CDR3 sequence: CASRSYTGELFF. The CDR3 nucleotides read TGTGCCAGCAGAAGCTACACCGGGGAGCTGTTTTTT.